These 12 T cell receptor beta chains originate from one sample sequenced in a study of early T cells in non-severe SARS-CoV-2 infection (dated by TCRdb to the early 2020s). Library creation used 5' RACE. Sequencer: NextSeq 500. TCRdb passed the public sequencing reads through fastp at Q25 and MiXCR, retaining productive beta sequences. Every CDR3 protein is listed once, alongside the most common genes and DNA of its rows. The sample table contains 75,000 to 100,000 distinct CDR3 sequences; only one count was recorded for roughly 15% of them. Of the sample, approximately 0.5% falls within the top ten clones. The sequencing sample was made of whole blood. The origin of the receptors is an adult who was a healthcare worker with PCR-confirmed SARS-CoV-2 infection or an uninfected control (not recorded which).

This clonotype was seen only once. The chain joins TRBV29-1 to TRBJ1-2; possibly TRBD1 for D (5 bases). Trimming stripped 7 bases from V and 2 bases from J, with 8 bases between. The germline CDR1 and CDR2 sequences are SQVTM and ANQGSEA. The CDR3 length is 11 residues. CDR3 residues: CSARDNYGYTF. In nucleotides, the CDR3 is TGCAGCGCCCGGGACAACTATGGCTACACCTTC.

This chain joins TRBV27 and TRBJ2-3; D is possibly TRBD2 (5 bases). Germline CDR1 reads MNHEY; CDR2 reads SMNVEV (reference sequence). V gave up 5 bases and J gave up 4 bases, with 16 bases separating them. The CDR3 length is 15 residues. CDR3: CASSLQSGVADTQYF. CDR3 DNA sequence: TGTGCCAGCAGTCTTCAGTCCGGGGTGGCAGATACGCAGTATTTT.

On this clonotype: A much bigger clone sits one base away, suggesting this may be a read error. The chain carries TRBV3-1 and TRBJ2-3; the match to TRBD2 covers 14 bases. The CDR3 is 16 residues long. After removal of 7 bases from V and 8 bases from J, the junction contained 11 bases not matched to a gene. The germline V gene has CDR1 LGHDT and CDR2 YNNKEL (reference sequence). DNA of the CDR3: TGTGCCAGCAATACCATAGGACTAGCGGGGGGCCGTACGCAGTATTTT. Translated: CASNTIGLAGGRTQYF.

Ten or more counts support this clonotype. The gene calls are TRBV11-2 and TRBJ2-7, with 9 bases fitting TRBD1. Germline V gene sequence: CDR1 SGHAT, CDR2 FQNNGV. The CDR3 consists of 14 residues. Trimming took 4 bases from V and 5 from J; bases not matched to a gene: 6. The CDR3 region has the DNA TGTGCCAGCAGCTCGAACAGGGGGCAACACGAGCAGTACGTC. It yields the protein CASSSNRGQHEQYV.

The chain joins TRBV5-6 to TRBJ1-3; D gene uncertain. The ends were cut back, 2 bases at V and 0 bases at J, with 6 bases in the middle. The germline V gene encodes CDR1 SGHDT and CDR2 YYEEEE. This CDR3 has 14 residues. CDR3 coding DNA: TGTGCCAGCAGCTTCGCCCACTCTGGAAACACCATATATTTT. It yields the protein CASSFAHSGNTIYF.

The gene calls are TRBV24-1 and TRBJ2-5; possibly TRBD1 for D (8 bases). Per the germline V gene, CDR1 is KGHDR and CDR2 is SFDVKD. Trimming stripped 5 bases from V and 5 bases from J, with 17 bases between. The CDR3 totals 15 residues. The CDR3 coding sequence is TGTGCCACCAGTGTTTTCGACAGGGGAGGGGAGACCCAGTACTTC. Translation: CATSVFDRGGETQYF.

The rearrangement links TRBV5-1 to TRBJ2-5, with D possibly matching TRBD1 (6 bases). In germline, CDR1 is SGHRS, CDR2 YFSETQ. V lost 1 base and J lost 2, with 15 bases in between. This CDR3 comprises 16 residues. As DNA, the CDR3 is TGCGCCAGCAGCTTGTACCTAGGGACAACTCAAGAGACCCAGTACTTC. It translates to CASSLYLGTTQETQYF.

At least ten counts were recorded for this clonotype. The chain has TRBV15 and TRBJ1-2; TRBD1 aligns across 9 bases. Trimming at V came to 4 bases and at J to 3 bases, leaving 3 bases not matched to a gene. This CDR3 has 14 amino acids. Germline values: CDR1 LNHNV, CDR2 YYDKDF (reference sequence). The CDR3 protein is CATSKDRGDYGYTF. The CDR3 region has the DNA TGTGCCACCAGCAAGGACAGGGGCGACTATGGCTACACCTTC. Looking up the rest from reference TRBV15 and TRBJ1-2 gives the full variable domain: DAMVIQNPRYQVTQFGKPVTLSCSQTLNHNVMYWYQQKSSQAPKLLFHYYDKDFNNEADTPDNFQSRRPNTSFCFLDIRSPGLGDTAMYLCATSKDRGDYGYTFGSGTRLTVV.

This clonotype was observed a handful of times. The DNA of the CDR3 is TGTGCCAGCAGCTTAGGAGCCCGAGTGGGGGTTGGGACGGATACGCAGTATTTT. This codes for CASSLGARVGVGTDTQYF. This chain joins TRBV13 and TRBJ2-3, with D perhaps TRBD1 or TRBD2 (5 bases each). Germline V lookup: CDR1 PRHDT, CDR2 FYEKMQ (reference sequence). CDR3 length equals 18 residues. V dropped 0 bases and J dropped 6 bases, with 22 bases sitting between them.

At least ten counts were recorded for this clonotype. The chain has TRBV20-1 and TRBJ2-1; tentative D call: TRBD1 (5 bases). The length of the CDR3 is 14 residues. V was clipped by 2 bases and J by 5 bases, with 13 bases between them. Germline CDR1 DFQATT, CDR2 SNEGSKA (reference sequence). CDR3 amino acids: CSARQGFLDNEQFF. The CDR3 region has the DNA TGCAGTGCTAGACAGGGCTTTCTAGACAATGAGCAGTTCTTC.

This clonotype has a handful of counts. The V gene is TRBV19, the J gene TRBJ1-4; 9 positions match TRBD1. The ends lost 4 bases at V and 8 bases at J; junction bases unmatched: 5. CDR3 length equals 14 residues. The germline gives CDR1 LNHDA, CDR2 SQIVND (reference sequence). The CDR3 loop reads CASSTGTGNEKLFF. CDR3 nucleotide sequence: TGTGCCAGTAGTACGGGGACAGGGAACGAAAAACTGTTTTTT.

The chain employs TRBV6-1 and TRBJ1-1; possibly TRBD1 for D (6 bases). The CDR3 spans 14 residues. Germline loops: CDR1 MNHNS, CDR2 SASEGT. Trimming stripped 7 bases from V and 3 bases from J, with 15 bases between. In nucleotides, the CDR3 is TGTGCCAGCATTCCCGGGGGCTCTGACACTGAAGCTTTCTTT. This gives the protein CASIPGGSDTEAFF.